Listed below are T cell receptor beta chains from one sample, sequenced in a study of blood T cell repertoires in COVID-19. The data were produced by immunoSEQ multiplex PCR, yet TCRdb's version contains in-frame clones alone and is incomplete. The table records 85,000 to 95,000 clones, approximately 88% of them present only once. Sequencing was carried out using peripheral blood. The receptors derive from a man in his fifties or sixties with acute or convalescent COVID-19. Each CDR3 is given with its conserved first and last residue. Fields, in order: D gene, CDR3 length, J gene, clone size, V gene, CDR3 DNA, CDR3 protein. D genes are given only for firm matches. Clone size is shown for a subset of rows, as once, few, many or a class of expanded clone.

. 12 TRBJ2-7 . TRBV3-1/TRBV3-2 TGTGCCAGCAGCCAATTCCCGGGGGGCGAATACTTC CASSQFPGGEYF
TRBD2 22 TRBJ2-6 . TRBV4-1 TGCGCCAGCAGCCAATACCGCCTCGGGGATAGCGGGAGGGCCTCTGGGGCCAACGTCCTGACTTTC CASSQYRLGDSGRASGANVLTF
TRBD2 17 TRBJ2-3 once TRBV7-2 TGTGCCAGCAGCCTAAAAGGACTAGCGGGAGTCGGAGATACGCAGTATTTT CASSLKGLAGVGDTQYF
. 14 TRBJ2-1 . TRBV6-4 TGTGCCAGCAGTGACGGCCGCTCCTACAATGAGCAGTTCTTC CASSDGRSYNEQFF
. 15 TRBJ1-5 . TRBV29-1 TGCAGCGTTCAGATGACGGGAACTCTTAATCAGCCCCAGCATTTT CSVQMTGTLNQPQHF
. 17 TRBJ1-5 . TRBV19 TGTGCCAGTAGTATAGCCCAGGGACGGGGGTTTGATCAGCCCCAGCATTTT CASSIAQGRGFDQPQHF
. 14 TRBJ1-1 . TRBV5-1 TGCGCCAGCAGCCCGTGGCCCGACTCGGCTGAAGCTTTCTTT CASSPWPDSAEAFF
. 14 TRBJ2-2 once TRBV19 TGTGCCAGTAGCCCGGGACTCAACACCGGGGAGCTGTTTTTT CASSPGLNTGELFF
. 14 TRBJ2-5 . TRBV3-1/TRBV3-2 TGTGCCAGCCGAGATCTCTACCCTCCAGAGACCCAGTACTTC CASRDLYPPETQYF
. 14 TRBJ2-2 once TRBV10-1 TGCGCCAGCAGTGTGCGGAAAAACACCGGGGAGCTGTTTTTT CASSVRKNTGELFF
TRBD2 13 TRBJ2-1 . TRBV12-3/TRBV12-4 TGTGCCAGCAGTGACCTTAGCGGGGGGGCGAAGTTCTTC CASSDLSGGAKFF
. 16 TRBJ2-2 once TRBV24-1 TGTGCCACCAGTGATCGAGGGTTGGGGAACACCGGGGAGCTGTTTTTT CATSDRGLGNTGELFF
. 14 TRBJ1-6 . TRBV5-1 TGCGCCAGCAGCGAACAACAGGGTAATTCACCCCTCCACTTT CASSEQQGNSPLHF
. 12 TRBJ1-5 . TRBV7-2 TGTGCCAGCAGCTTTATTAATCAGCCCCAGCATTTT CASSFINQPQHF
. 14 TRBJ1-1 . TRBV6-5 TGTGCCAGCTCATGGACACACGGTAACACTGAAGCTTTCTTT CASSWTHGNTEAFF
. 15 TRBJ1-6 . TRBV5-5 TGTGCCAGCAGCTTGTCAGGGCCTGAAAATTCACCCCTCCACTTT CASSLSGPENSPLHF
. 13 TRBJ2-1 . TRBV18 TGTGCCAGCTCCCTGATGGAGGGCGATGAGCAGTTCTTC CASSLMEGDEQFF
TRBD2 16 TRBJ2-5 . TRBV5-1 TGCGCCAGCAGCCCGGAACTAGCGGGAGAGGCGGAGACCCAGTACTTC CASSPELAGEAETQYF
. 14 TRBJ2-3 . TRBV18 TGTGCCAGCTCACTAACTAGGGAGACAGATACGCAGTATTTT CASSLTRETDTQYF
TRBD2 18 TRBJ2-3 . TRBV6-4 TGTGCCAGCAGGAAGACGGGACTAGCGGGAGCCCGCACAGATACGCAGTATTTT CASRKTGLAGARTDTQYF
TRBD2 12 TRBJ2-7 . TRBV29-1 TGCAGCGTTGATGCGGGAGTTGGCGAGCAGTACTTC CSVDAGVGEQYF
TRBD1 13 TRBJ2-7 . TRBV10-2 TGCGCCAGCTCAGGGACAGGGCTTGTCGAGCAGTACTTC CASSGTGLVEQYF
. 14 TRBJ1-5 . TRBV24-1 TGTGCCACCAGCGGACGGGGAACAAATCAGCCCCAGCATTTT CATSGRGTNQPQHF
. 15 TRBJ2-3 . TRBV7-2 TGTGCCAGCAGCCTGACTCGTACTAGCACAGATACGCAGTATTTT CASSLTRTSTDTQYF
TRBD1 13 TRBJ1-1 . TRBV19 TGTGCCAGTAGTAAGGACAGGGAGACTGAAGCTTTCTTT CASSKDRETEAFF